The 32 T cell receptor beta chains reported below all come from one sample, sequenced in a study of T cell responses to AZD1222 COVID-19 vaccine. Data came from immunoSEQ multiplex PCR; TCRdb stores just in-frame clones and leaves some out. Of about 79,000 clones listed, 70% to 90% are singletons. The starting material was peripheral blood, obtained on day 0 of AZD1222 vaccination. These receptors were collected from an adult in good health.

This clone was seen just once. The chain couples TRBV2 to TRBJ1-6, with D perhaps TRBD1 (5 bases). CDR1 and CDR2 from the germline V gene are SNHLY and FYNNEI. This CDR3 is 18 amino acids long. V lost 4 bases to trimming and J lost 0 bases, with 16 bases between them. The CDR3 spells CASSGKSGDRSYNSPLHF. The CDR3 region has the DNA TGTGCCAGCAGTGGAAAATCGGGGGATCGCTCCTATAATTCACCCCTCCACTTT.

The chain uses TRBV5-5 and TRBJ2-7, with 10 bases matching TRBD1. Germline V gene sequence: CDR1 SGHKS, CDR2 YYEKEE (reference sequence). The CDR3 extends over 16 amino acids. The trim removed 5 bases at V and 3 bases at J, leaving 11 bases unmatched. CDR3 nucleotide sequence: TGTGCCAGCAGTCATACCCGGGACAGGGGTAGCTACGAGCAGTACTTC. This codes for CASSHTRDRGSYEQYF.

This chain uses TRBV5-3 with TRBJ1-5; 7 nucleotides align to TRBD1. TRBV5-3 is flagged as an ORF with uncertain function. The CDR3 is made up of 16 amino acids. The J segment lost 2 bases and the V segment lost 0 bases, leaving 5 bases of the junction unmatched. CDR3 DNA: TGTGCCAGAAGCTTGGAACGGCAGGGGGGCAATCAGCCCCAGCATTTT. Its translation: CARSLERQGGNQPQHF.

CDR3 nucleotides: TGTGCCAGCAGCCGCCCGGACGCGCTCTACGAGCAGTACTTC. This gives the protein CASSRPDALYEQYF. The chain links TRBV5-4 to TRBJ2-7; no clear D gene. The CDR3 runs to 14 residues. Per germline, CDR1 SGHNT and CDR2 YYREEE (reference sequence). Trimming took 4 bases from V and 3 from J, leaving 14 bases between them. Looking up the rest from reference TRBV5-4 and TRBJ2-7 gives the full variable domain: ETGVTQSPTHLIKTRGQQVTLRCSSQSGHNTVSWYQQALGQGPQFIFQYYREEENGRGNFPPRFSGLQFPNYSSELNVNALELDDSALYLCASSRPDALYEQYFGPGTRLTVT.

The chain employs TRBV7-8 and TRBJ1-3, with D hard to call. The germline CDR1 and CDR2 sequences are SGHVS and FQNEAQ. Trimming took 6 bases from V and 7 from J, leaving 10 bases between them. This CDR3 is 12 amino acids long. In nucleotides, the CDR3 is TGTGCCAGCAGTAGGGTTTACAACACCATATATTTT. Encoded protein: CASSRVYNTIYF.

The chain joins TRBV11-2 to TRBJ2-2; D gene unclear. Germline assignment: CDR1 SGHAT and CDR2 FQNNGV. This CDR3 is built from 13 residues. V lost 0 bases and J 4 bases, leaving 3 bases between the germline ends. CDR3 DNA sequence: TGTGCCAGCAGCTTAGAGATCACCGGGGAGCTGTTTTTT. This gives the protein CASSLEITGELFF.

The chain joins TRBV3-1 (or the pseudogene TRBV3-2) to TRBJ1-3, with no clear D. Germline CDR1 reads LGHDT; CDR2 reads YNNKEL (reference sequence). Trimming cost V 4 bases and J 4 bases, with 17 bases left between them. The CDR3 is made up of 16 amino acids. The CDR3 is CASSLTPGLLGNTIYF. The DNA for the CDR3 is TGTGCCAGCAGCCTGACCCCGGGCCTGCTAGGAAACACCATATATTTT.

The V call is TRBV30, the J call TRBJ1-1, with D uncertain. CDR1 and CDR2 (germline): GTSNPN, SVGIG (reference sequence). The CDR3 is 13 residues long. V was shortened by 3 bases and J by 1 base, with 9 bases between the two germline ends. The CDR3: CAWRGWGNTEAFF. In nucleotides, the CDR3 is TGTGCCTGGAGGGGGTGGGGGAACACTGAAGCTTTCTTT.

Only a few counts were recorded for this clone. V is TRBV6-2 or TRBV6-3 and J is TRBJ1-5, with a possible D match to TRBD1 (6 bases). V was shortened by 6 bases and J by 7 bases, with 13 bases between the two germline ends. The V gene's germline CDR1 is MNHEY and CDR2 SVGEGT. There are 13 residues in the CDR3. The chain's CDR3 is CASSPQGNQPQHF. The DNA of the CDR3 is TGTGCCAGCAGCCCACAGGGAAACCAGCCCCAGCATTTT.

V and J are TRBV7-2 and TRBJ1-5; 7 nucleotides align to TRBD1. The CDR3 runs to 15 residues. Germline CDR1 reads SGHTA; CDR2 reads FQGNSA. The V gene end was trimmed by 5 bases and the J gene end by 3 bases; junction bases not matched to a gene: 7. CDR3 coding DNA: TGTGCCAGCAGCCCTCCCGGGACAGTCAATCAGCCCCAGCATTTT. Translation: CASSPPGTVNQPQHF.

J is TRBJ2-1 and V is TRBV5-1, with TRBD1 matching over 8 bases. Germline trimming cut 4 bases from V and 4 bases from J; bases unmatched to any gene: 10. CDR1 is SGHRS, CDR2 YFSETQ, per germline. This CDR3 contains 16 residues. The chain's CDR3 is CASSTTPGGGYNEQFF. CDR3 nucleotides: TGCGCCAGCAGCACAACCCCAGGGGGCGGTTACAATGAGCAGTTCTTC.

V and J are TRBV12-1 and TRBJ2-7; the table's D call, TRBD2, has no DNA check behind it. TRBV12-1 is tagged as a pseudogene. This CDR3 spans 16 amino acids. The CDR3 sequence: CASSPSTTSGNYEQYF. In DNA form, the CDR3 reads TGTGCCAGCAGCCCAAGTACGACTAGCGGAAACTACGAGCAGTACTTC.

CDR3 region: CASRKVGLARSAGELFF. The CDR3 DNA reads TGTGCCAGCAGGAAGGTGGGACTAGCGAGGTCGGCCGGGGAGCTGTTTTTT. J is TRBJ2-2 and V is TRBV2, with 10 bases lining up with TRBD2. This CDR3 has 17 residues. Trimming removed 6 bases from V and 6 bases from J; junction bases left unmatched: 13. Germline loops: CDR1 SNHLY, CDR2 FYNNEI.

V is TRBV19 and J is TRBJ1-6; weak D call: TRBD1 (5 bases). Per the germline V gene, CDR1 is LNHDA and CDR2 is SQIVND (reference sequence). The V end was cut by 7 bases, the J end by 9 bases, with 16 bases between. The CDR3 runs to 14 residues. The CDR3 spells CASTVLPGGSPLHF. In nucleotides, the CDR3 is TGTGCCAGTACCGTCCTCCCGGGGGGTTCACCCCTCCACTTT.

The rearrangement joins TRBV19 to TRBJ2-1; TRBD2 matches at 15 bases. With 4 bases clipped from V and 10 bases from J, the junction kept 11 bases outside the gene matches. This CDR3 is 17 amino acids long. CDR1 and CDR2 (germline): LNHDA, SQIVND (reference sequence). The CDR3 DNA sequence: TGTGCCAGTAGTACGCCCGGACTAGCGGGAGGGCCACGGGAGCAGTTCTTC. Translation: CASSTPGLAGGPREQFF.

The rearrangement joins TRBV2 to TRBJ1-4; D not resolved. Germline-derived CDR1 and CDR2 are SNHLY and FYNNEI. V shed 6 bases and J shed 5 bases, with 4 bases lying between them. This CDR3 is built from 11 residues. The CDR3 loop is CASRENEKLFF. For the CDR3, the DNA is TGTGCCAGCAGGGAAAATGAAAAACTGTTTTTT.

The V call is TRBV19, the J call TRBJ1-6; TRBD1 is a possible D gene (5 bases). This CDR3 comprises 13 residues. The V gene lost 11 bases and the J gene lost 10 bases, with 18 bases spanning the gap. Germline V gene lookup returns CDR1 LNHDA and CDR2 SQIVND (reference sequence). This CDR3 reads CASKLAGKSPLHF. CDR3 DNA: TGTGCCTCAAAACTCGCAGGGAAGTCACCCCTCCACTTT. Complete variable domain (other parts from reference TRBV19 and TRBJ1-6): DGGITQSPKYLFRKEGQNVTLSCEQNLNHDAMYWYRQDPGQGLRLIYYSQIVNDFQKGDIAEGYSVSREKKESFPLTVTSAQKNPTAFYLCASKLAGKSPLHFGNGTRLTVT.

This chain links TRBV27 with TRBJ1-1, with unresolved D. The CDR3 loop spans 15 amino acids. The ends were cut back, 5 bases at V and 1 base at J, with 14 bases in the middle. Per germline, CDR1 MNHEY and CDR2 SMNVEV (reference sequence). CDR3 in amino acids: CASSPRWGTNTEAFF. The CDR3 DNA sequence: TGTGCCAGCAGTCCGCGTTGGGGTACGAACACTGAAGCTTTCTTT.

This clone came up a few times. This chain links TRBV28 with TRBJ1-6, with D possibly matching TRBD1 (5 bases). V was shortened by 7 bases and J by 10 bases, with 17 bases between the two germline ends. CDR3 length: 14 amino acids. Per the germline V gene, CDR1 is MDHEN and CDR2 is SYDVKM. The CDR3 reads CASTRRGARSPLHF. CDR3 sequence (DNA): TGTGCCAGCACCCGCCGAGGGGCAAGGTCACCCCTCCACTTT.

This clone was observed a handful of times. DNA of the CDR3: TGTGCCAGCAGCTCGACAGGGAGCTCCTACAATGAGCAGTTCTTC. Translation: CASSSTGSSYNEQFF. The genes are TRBV5-6 and TRBJ2-1, with 7 bases lining up with TRBD1. Germline trimming cut 3 bases from V and 0 bases from J; bases unmatched to any gene: 3. Looked up from germline, CDR1 is SGHDT and CDR2 is YYEEEE. This CDR3 has 15 amino acids.

This clone appeared a few times. The gene calls are TRBV4-1 and TRBJ2-7, with 7 bases aligning to TRBD2. CDR1 is MGHRA, CDR2 YSYEKL, per germline. Losses at the gene ends were 2 bases for V and 1 base for J; bases not matched to a gene: 8. This CDR3 has 16 residues. CDR3 DNA: TGCGCCAGCAGCCAATGCCGACTAGCCACTTCCTACGAGCAGTACTTC. Protein product: CASSQCRLATSYEQYF.

The chain has TRBV30 and TRBJ1-2, with D uncertain. The CDR3 is 14 amino acids. V shed 1 base and J shed 0 bases, with 9 bases lying between them. CDR1 GTSNPN and CDR2 SVGIG come from the germline V gene (reference sequence). As DNA, the CDR3 is TGTGCCTGGAGTGCCCCACAGCCTAACTATGGCTACACCTTC. It encodes CAWSAPQPNYGYTF. The full variable domain, completed using reference TRBV30 and TRBJ1-2, is SQTIHQWPATLVQPVGSPLSLECTVEGTSNPNLYWYRQAAGRGLQLLFYSVGIGQISSEVPQNLSASRPQDRQFILSSKKLLLSDSGFYLCAWSAPQPNYGYTFGSGTRLTVV.

The rearrangement links TRBV20-1 to TRBJ2-3, with TRBD2 identical over 7 bases. Germline loops: CDR1 DFQATT, CDR2 SNEGSKA (reference sequence). The CDR3 has 16 residues. V gave up 3 bases and J gave up 2 bases; unmatched junction bases: 11. CDR3 nucleotides: TGCAGTGCTAGTCAACAGCAGGCGGGAGACACAGATACGCAGTATTTT. It specifies CSASQQQAGDTDTQYF.

This sequence joins TRBV3-1 (or the pseudogene TRBV3-2) and TRBJ2-7; D uncertain. The CDR3 sequence is 13 residues long. Between the trimmed V and J ends, which lost 3 bases and 0 bases, there was a span of 6 bases. From germline, CDR1 is LGHDT and CDR2 YNNKEL (reference sequence). DNA of the CDR3: TGTGCCAGCAGCCAGCGGAGCTCCTACGAGCAGTACTTC. The encoded protein is CASSQRSSYEQYF.

V and J are TRBV15 and TRBJ1-5, with D possibly TRBD1 on 5 matching bases. The CDR3 loop spans 17 amino acids. Per germline, CDR1 LNHNV and CDR2 YYDKDF (reference sequence). Trimming took 1 base from V and 0 from J, leaving 13 bases between them. The CDR3 bases are TGTGCCACCAGCAGAGGGGAAACAGGACCTAGCAATCAGCCCCAGCATTTT. Translation gives CATSRGETGPSNQPQHF.

The genes are TRBV29-1 and TRBJ1-2, with 10 positions matching TRBD1. Germline CDR1 is SQVTM and CDR2 is ANQGSEA. Germline trimming cut 4 bases from V and 7 bases from J; bases unmatched to any gene: 12. This CDR3 contains 15 residues. The DNA of the CDR3 is TGCAGCGTTGCCGGCGGGACAGGGGTGGATGCTGGCTACACCTTC. Residues: CSVAGGTGVDAGYTF.

The genes are TRBV5-5 and TRBJ2-7, with 7 bases aligning to TRBD2. CDR1 is SGHKS and CDR2 is YYEKEE in the germline V gene (reference sequence). V dropped 2 bases and J dropped 0; count of bases not matched to a gene: 8. The CDR3 spans 16 residues. CDR3 in amino acids: CASSFRLADYSYEQYF. For the CDR3, the DNA is TGTGCCAGCAGCTTCCGCCTAGCGGATTACTCCTACGAGCAGTACTTC.

The count of this clone is one. The chain combines TRBV15 with TRBJ1-5; weak D call: TRBD1 (6 bases). Germline CDR1 and CDR2: LNHNV and YYDKDF (reference sequence). CDR3 size: 14 residues. Trimming took off 5 bases at V and 2 bases at J, with 10 bases between the two ends. DNA for the CDR3: TGTGCCACCAGCTACCCAGGGGGCAATCAGCCCCAGCATTTT. As protein: CATSYPGGNQPQHF.

V and J are TRBV5-6 and TRBJ1-5; possibly TRBD1 for D (5 bases). The CDR3 has 14 amino acids. The ends were cut back, 4 bases at V and 0 bases at J, with 8 bases in the middle. CDR1 is SGHDT, CDR2 YYEEEE, per germline. CDR3 sequence (DNA): TGTGCCAGCAGCCAAGGGGTTAGCAATCAGCCCCAGCATTTT. Its translation: CASSQGVSNQPQHF.

This sequence joins TRBV5-5 and TRBJ1-2; D remains unclear. The CDR3 length is 14 residues. Trimming left V 1 base short and J 6 bases short, with 13 bases between. Germline V gene lookup returns CDR1 SGHKS and CDR2 YYEKEE (reference sequence). The CDR3 is CASSLLREVDGYTF. The CDR3 bases are TGTGCCAGCAGCTTGCTAAGGGAAGTCGATGGCTACACCTTC.

The rearrangement uses TRBV11-2 and TRBJ2-7; tentative D call: TRBD1 (6 bases). The CDR3 totals 14 residues. Trimming left V 6 bases short and J 0 bases short, with 12 bases between. Germline V gene data show CDR1 as SGHAT and CDR2 as FQNNGV. The CDR3 reads CASRPGHSSYEQYF. CDR3 nucleotides: TGTGCCAGCAGGCCGGGACATAGCTCCTACGAGCAGTACTTC.

The chain joins TRBV18 to TRBJ2-1, with D perhaps matching TRBD1 or TRBD2 (5 bases each). This CDR3 has 14 amino acids. Per the germline V gene, CDR1 is KGHSH and CDR2 is LQKENI. V was pared by 3 bases and J by 7 bases, with 13 bases between. The CDR3 coding sequence is TGTGCCAGCTCACCCCGGGACGCGAGGAATGAGCAGTTCTTC. Translated: CASSPRDARNEQFF. The whole variable domain, remainder taken from reference TRBV18 and TRBJ2-1, is NAGVMQNPRHLVRRRGQEARLRCSPMKGHSHVYWYRQLPEEGLKFMVYLQKENIIDESGMPKERFSAEFPKEGPSILRIQQVVRGDSAAYFCASSPRDARNEQFFGPGTRLTVL.